This T cell receptor beta chain was sequenced in a study of monozygotic twins with cystic fibrosis. This CDR3 spans 14 amino acids. Germline V gene data show CDR1 as ENHRY and CDR2 as SYGVKD. With V trimmed by 4 bases and J by 1 base, 2 bases remained unmatched. TCRdb's table, derived via immunoSEQ multiplex PCR, lists solely in-frame clones and lacks some. This sample yields over 20,000 clones, of which 97% are seen a single time; about 0.15% belongs to the top ten. Remarks on this clone: What it binds is not known.

Study-wide points: Low clonality (median around 0.009) suggested a mostly naive repertoire.

This TCR was sampled from a girl under 18 with cystic fibrosis. The rearrangement joins TRBV10-3 to TRBJ2-3; 7 positions agree with TRBD2. The sample was blood. The CDR3 DNA is TGTGCCATCAGTGGTGCGGGAGGCACAGATACGCAGTATTTT. Translating it yields CAISGAGGTDTQYF.